Below, one T cell receptor (beta chain) is given with its context. Per the germline V gene, CDR1 is SGHDT and CDR2 is YYEEEE. The CDR3 has 15 amino acids. V was pared by 1 base and J by 2 bases, with 5 bases of the junction left unmatched. The record originates from a study of blood T cell repertoires in COVID-19. About the study: Sites in the United States, Italy and Spain provided acute and convalescent COVID-19 samples.

TCRdb's copy holds only in-frame clones and misses some; the assay was immunoSEQ multiplex PCR. The sample contains about 150,000 clones, approximately 90% of which appear only once. The chain recombines TRBV5-6 with TRBJ2-7; 8 bases agree with TRBD2. Sequencing input: peripheral blood. This receptor was taken from a man aged 50 to 60 who had recovered from COVID-19. The CDR3 protein is CASSLPAGAPYEQYF. CDR3 in DNA: TGTGCCAGCAGCTTGCCAGCGGGGGCACCCTACGAGCAGTACTTC.